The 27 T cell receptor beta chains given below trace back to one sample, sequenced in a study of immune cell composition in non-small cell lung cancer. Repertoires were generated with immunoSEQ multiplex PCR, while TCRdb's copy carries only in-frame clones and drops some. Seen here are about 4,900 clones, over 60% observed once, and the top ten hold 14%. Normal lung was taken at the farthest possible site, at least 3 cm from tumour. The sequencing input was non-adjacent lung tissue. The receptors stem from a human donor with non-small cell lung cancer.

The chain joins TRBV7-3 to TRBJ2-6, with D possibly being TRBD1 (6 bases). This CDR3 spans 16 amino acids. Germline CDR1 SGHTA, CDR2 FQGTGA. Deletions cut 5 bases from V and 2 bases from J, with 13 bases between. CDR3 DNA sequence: TGTGCCAGCAGCCCGACACAGGGACCTGGGGCCAACGTCCTGACTTTC. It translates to CASSPTQGPGANVLTF.

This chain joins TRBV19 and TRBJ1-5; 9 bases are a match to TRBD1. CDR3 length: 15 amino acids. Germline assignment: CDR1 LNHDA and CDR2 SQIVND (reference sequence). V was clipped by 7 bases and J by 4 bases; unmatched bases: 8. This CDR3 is CASNLGQGPNQPQHF. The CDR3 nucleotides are TGTGCCAGTAATCTAGGACAGGGGCCGAATCAGCCCCAGCATTTT. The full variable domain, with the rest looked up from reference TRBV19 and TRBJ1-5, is DGGITQSPKYLFRKEGQNVTLSCEQNLNHDAMYWYRQDPGQGLRLIYYSQIVNDFQKGDIAEGYSVSREKKESFPLTVTSAQKNPTAFYLCASNLGQGPNQPQHFGDGTRLSIL.

Written as DNA, the CDR3 is TGTGCCAGTTCCGTCAGGTTTGCGGGAGCCTCAGATACGCAGTATTTT. Translating it yields CASSVRFAGASDTQYF. The gene calls are TRBV19 and TRBJ2-3, with 7 bases identical to TRBD2. V gave up 8 bases and J gave up 4 bases; unmatched junction bases: 15. Germline V CDR1 and CDR2: LNHDA, SQIVND (reference sequence). The CDR3 is made up of 16 amino acids.

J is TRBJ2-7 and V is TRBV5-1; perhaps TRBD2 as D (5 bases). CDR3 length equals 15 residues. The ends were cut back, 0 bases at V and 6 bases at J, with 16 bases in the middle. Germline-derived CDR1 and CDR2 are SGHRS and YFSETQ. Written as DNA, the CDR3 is TGCGCCAGCAGCTTGGCCCAACCGGGTCGGGGCGAGCAGTACTTC. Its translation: CASSLAQPGRGEQYF.

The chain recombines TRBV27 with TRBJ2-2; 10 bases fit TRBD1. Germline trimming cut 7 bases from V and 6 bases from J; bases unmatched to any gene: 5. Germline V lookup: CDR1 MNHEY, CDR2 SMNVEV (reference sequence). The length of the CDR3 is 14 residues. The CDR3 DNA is TGTGCCAGCAAGGACAGGGGGGTTGCCGGGGAGCTGTTTTTT. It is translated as CASKDRGVAGELFF.

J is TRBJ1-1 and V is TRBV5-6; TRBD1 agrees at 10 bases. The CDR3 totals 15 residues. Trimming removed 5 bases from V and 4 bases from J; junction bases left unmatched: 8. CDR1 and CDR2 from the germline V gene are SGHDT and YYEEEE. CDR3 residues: CASRRSTGGLTEAFF. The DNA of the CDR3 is TGTGCCAGCAGACGGTCGACAGGGGGCCTCACTGAAGCTTTCTTT.

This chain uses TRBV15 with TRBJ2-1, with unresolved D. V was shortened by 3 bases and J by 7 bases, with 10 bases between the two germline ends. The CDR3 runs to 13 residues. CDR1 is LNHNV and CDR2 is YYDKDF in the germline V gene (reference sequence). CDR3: CATSRVRSNEQFF. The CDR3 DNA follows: TGTGCCACCAGCAGGGTTAGATCGAATGAGCAGTTCTTC.

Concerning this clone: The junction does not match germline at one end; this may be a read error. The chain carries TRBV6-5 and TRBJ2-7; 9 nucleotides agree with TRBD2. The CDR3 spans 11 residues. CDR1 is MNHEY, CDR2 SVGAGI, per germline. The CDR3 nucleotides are TGTGCCAGCATCCAAACCGGGACTAGCATATTC. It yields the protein CASIQTGTSIF.

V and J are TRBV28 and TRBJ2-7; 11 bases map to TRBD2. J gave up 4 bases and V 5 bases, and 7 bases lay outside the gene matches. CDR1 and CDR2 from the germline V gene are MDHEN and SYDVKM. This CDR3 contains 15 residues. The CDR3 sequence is CASSVAGGPLYEQYF. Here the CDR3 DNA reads TGTGCCAGCAGTGTAGCGGGAGGGCCGCTTTACGAGCAGTACTTC.

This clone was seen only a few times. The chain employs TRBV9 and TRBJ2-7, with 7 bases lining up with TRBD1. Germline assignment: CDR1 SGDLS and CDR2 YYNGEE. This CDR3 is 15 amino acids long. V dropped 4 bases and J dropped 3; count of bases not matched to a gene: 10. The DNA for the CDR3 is TGTGCCAGCAGCCCGGCCGAAAGGACAGGCTACGAGCAGTACTTC. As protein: CASSPAERTGYEQYF. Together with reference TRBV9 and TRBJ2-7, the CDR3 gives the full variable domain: DSGVTQTPKHLITATGQRVTLRCSPRSGDLSVYWYQQSLDQGLQFLIQYYNGEERAKGNILERFSAQQFPDLHSELNLSSLELGDSALYFCASSPAERTGYEQYFGPGTRLTVT.

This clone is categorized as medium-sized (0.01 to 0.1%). CDR3 coding DNA: TGTGCCAGCAGTCCCTACTCCGAGCAGTACTTC. Translation gives CASSPYSEQYF. V and J are TRBV2 and TRBJ2-7; D call uncertain. With 5 bases removed from V and 6 bases from J, the gap between germline ends came to 8 bases. Germline-derived CDR1 and CDR2 are SNHLY and FYNNEI. There are 11 residues in the CDR3.

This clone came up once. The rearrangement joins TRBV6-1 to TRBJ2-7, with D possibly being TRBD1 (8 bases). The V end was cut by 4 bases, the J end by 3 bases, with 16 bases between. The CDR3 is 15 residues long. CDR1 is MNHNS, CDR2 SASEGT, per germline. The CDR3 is CASSVTGGGGYEQYF. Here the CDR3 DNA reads TGTGCCAGCAGTGTCACAGGGGGGGGAGGCTACGAGCAGTACTTC.

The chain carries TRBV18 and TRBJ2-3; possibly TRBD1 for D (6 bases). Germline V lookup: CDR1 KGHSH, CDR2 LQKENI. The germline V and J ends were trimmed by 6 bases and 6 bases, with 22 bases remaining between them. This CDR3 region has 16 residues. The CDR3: CASSSPGAGKVDTQYF. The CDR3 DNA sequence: TGTGCCAGCTCGTCACCAGGGGCCGGGAAAGTGGATACGCAGTATTTT. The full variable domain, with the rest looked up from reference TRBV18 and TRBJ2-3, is NAGVMQNPRHLVRRRGQEARLRCSPMKGHSHVYWYRQLPEEGLKFMVYLQKENIIDESGMPKERFSAEFPKEGPSILRIQQVVRGDSAAYFCASSSPGAGKVDTQYFGPGTRLTVL.

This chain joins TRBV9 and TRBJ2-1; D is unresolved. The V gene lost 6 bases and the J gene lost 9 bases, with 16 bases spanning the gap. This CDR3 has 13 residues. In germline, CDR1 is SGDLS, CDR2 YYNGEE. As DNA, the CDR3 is TGTGCCAGCACCCCCAGAGGCTTTGGTGAGCAGTTCTTC. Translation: CASTPRGFGEQFF.

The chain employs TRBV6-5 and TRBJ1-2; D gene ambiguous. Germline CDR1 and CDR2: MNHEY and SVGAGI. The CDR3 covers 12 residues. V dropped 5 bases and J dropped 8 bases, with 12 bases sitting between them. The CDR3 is CASSGSTAGYTF. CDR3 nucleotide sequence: TGTGCCAGCAGTGGGTCCACAGCCGGCTACACCTTC.

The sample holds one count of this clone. The DNA for the CDR3 is TGTGCCAGCAGCGTAGACGCGGTGACAGATACGCAGTATTTT. It codes for CASSVDAVTDTQYF. The chain uses TRBV9 and TRBJ2-3; D unresolved. Germline loops: CDR1 SGDLS, CDR2 YYNGEE. Trimming removed 0 bases at V and 3 bases at J, with 8 bases between. The CDR3 totals 14 residues.

The CDR3 is CASSVAGGAFTDTQYF. CDR3 nucleotide sequence: TGTGCCAGCAGCGTAGCTGGGGGCGCGTTCACAGATACGCAGTATTTT. This chain joins TRBV9 and TRBJ2-3, with D possibly TRBD1 on 6 matching bases. Germline loops: CDR1 SGDLS, CDR2 YYNGEE. CDR3 length: 16 residues. The ends were cut back, 0 bases at V and 2 bases at J, with 13 bases in the middle.

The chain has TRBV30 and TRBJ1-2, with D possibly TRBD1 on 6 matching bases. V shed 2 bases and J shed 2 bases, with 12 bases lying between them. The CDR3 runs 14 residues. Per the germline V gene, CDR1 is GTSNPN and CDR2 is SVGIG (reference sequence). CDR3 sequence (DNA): TGTGCCTGGAGTAGGTATGGGACAAACTATGGCTACACCTTC. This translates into CAWSRYGTNYGYTF.

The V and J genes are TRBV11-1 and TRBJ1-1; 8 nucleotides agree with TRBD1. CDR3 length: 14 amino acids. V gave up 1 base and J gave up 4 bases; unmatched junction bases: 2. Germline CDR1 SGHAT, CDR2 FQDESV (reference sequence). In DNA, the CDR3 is TGTGCCAGCAGCTTAGGACAGGGGAGCACTGAAGCTTTCTTT. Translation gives CASSLGQGSTEAFF.

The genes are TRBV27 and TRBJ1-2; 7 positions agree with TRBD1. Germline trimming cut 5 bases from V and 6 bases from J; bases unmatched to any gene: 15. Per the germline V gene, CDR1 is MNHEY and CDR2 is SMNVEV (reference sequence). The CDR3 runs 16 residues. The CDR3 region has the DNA TGTGCCAGCAGTCAATATCTACGGACAGGCGGGGATGGCTACACCTTC. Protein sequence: CASSQYLRTGGDGYTF.

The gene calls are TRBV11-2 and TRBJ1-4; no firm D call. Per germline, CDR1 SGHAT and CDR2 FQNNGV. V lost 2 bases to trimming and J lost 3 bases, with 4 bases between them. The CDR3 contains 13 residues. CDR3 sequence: CASSLRSNEKLFF. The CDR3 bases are TGTGCCAGCAGCTTACGGTCTAATGAAAAACTGTTTTTT.

The CDR3 nucleotides are TGTGCCAGCAGCTTAGCGGGGAGGGATTCACCCCTCCACTTT. Its protein is CASSLAGRDSPLHF. This chain uses TRBV13 with TRBJ1-6; D gene ambiguous. V was shortened by 1 base and J by 8 bases, with 9 bases between the two germline ends. Germline V gene sequence: CDR1 PRHDT, CDR2 FYEKMQ (reference sequence). The CDR3 sequence is 14 residues long.

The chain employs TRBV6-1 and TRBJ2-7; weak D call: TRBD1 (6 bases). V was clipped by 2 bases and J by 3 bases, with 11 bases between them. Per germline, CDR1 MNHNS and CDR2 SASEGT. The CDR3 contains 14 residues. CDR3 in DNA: TGTGCCAGCAGTGAAAACAGGGACCTCTACGAGCAGTACTTC. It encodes CASSENRDLYEQYF.

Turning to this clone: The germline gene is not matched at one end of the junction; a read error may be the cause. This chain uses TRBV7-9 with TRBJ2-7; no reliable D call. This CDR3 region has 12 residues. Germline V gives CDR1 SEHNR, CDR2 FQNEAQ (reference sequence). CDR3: CASSVAYYEQYF. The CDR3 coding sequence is TGTGCCAGCAGCGTAGCCTACTACGAGCAGTACTTC.

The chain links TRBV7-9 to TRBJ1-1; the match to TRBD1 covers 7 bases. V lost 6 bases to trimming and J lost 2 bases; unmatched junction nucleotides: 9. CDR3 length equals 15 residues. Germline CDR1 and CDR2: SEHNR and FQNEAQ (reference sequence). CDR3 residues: CASSLQGMGNTEAFF. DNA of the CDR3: TGTGCCAGCAGTTTACAGGGGATGGGAAACACTGAAGCTTTCTTT.

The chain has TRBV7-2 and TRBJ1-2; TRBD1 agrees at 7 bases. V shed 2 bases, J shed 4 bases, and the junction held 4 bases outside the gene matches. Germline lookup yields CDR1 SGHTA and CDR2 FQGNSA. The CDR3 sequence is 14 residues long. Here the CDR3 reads CASSLQQGSYGYTF. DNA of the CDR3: TGTGCCAGCAGCTTACAACAGGGGAGCTATGGCTACACCTTC.

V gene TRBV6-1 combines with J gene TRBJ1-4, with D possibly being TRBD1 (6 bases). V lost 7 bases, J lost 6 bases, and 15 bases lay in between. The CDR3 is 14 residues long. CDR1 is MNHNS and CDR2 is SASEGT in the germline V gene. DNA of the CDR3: TGTGCCAGCACCGGACAGTTTACTTATGAAAAACTGTTTTTT. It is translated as CASTGQFTYEKLFF.